This T cell receptor (beta chain) was observed in a study of T cell clonality in common variable immunodeficiency (dated by TCRdb to about 2015). Study-level results and caveats: According to the authors, figuring out what caused the increased clonality in CVID would require sequencing the repertoires of T cell subpopulations. Even though DNA input was equal, the average per sample came to about 81,820 unique sequences for controls compared with about 31,547 for CVID samples. Patient heterogeneity within the CVID cohort put limits on correlating repertoire features with clinical complications. Increased TCRbeta clonality was found in CVID subjects compared with healthy controls (t-test p = 0.018), with the increase being most characteristic of about a third of subjects. Fewer deletions and N-nucleotide insertions were reportedly observed in CVID TCRbeta sequences, and highly modified clones with 13 or more V deletions were reportedly absent from CVID TCRbeta sequences. Fewer TCRbeta clones were shared among CVID subjects than among healthy controls (p < 0.0001).

A remark on this clone: Its antigen remains unidentified. The missing CDR3 end, 3 residues past where the read stops, is filled in from the germline J gene.

CVID samples and control samples contributed equivalent amounts of genomic DNA as sequencing input. For every sample, a 60 bp segment covering the rearranged TCRbeta CDR3 region was amplified and then sequenced. TCRbeta amplification used the immunoSEQ assay, a bias-corrected multiplex PCR with high-throughput sequencing. As for how the authors treated the data: Each unique nucleotide sequence was treated as a clone and annotated with V, D and J genes, copy number and frequency. Sequences were labeled productive if in frame, and non-productive if out of frame or containing stop codons. As previously described, clonality was computed from Shannon's entropy. Mean CDR3 Kyte-Doolittle hydropathy was derived from the predicted amino acid sequences of productive clones. Scaled V gene usage was hierarchically clustered using Manhattan distance and complete linkage with the R hclust function. Clone sharing by CDR3 amino acid sequence was assessed by resampling 12 repertoires per group over 100 rounds. The repertoires were screened for some 69 published EBV-specific TCRbeta sequences and around 240 published CMV-specific TCRbeta sequences. A couple of CVID samples yielding fewer than 10,000 sequences were excluded from analysis, leaving 42 CVID repertoires. In its TCRdb copy, this immuneACCESS table keeps in-frame sequences only and misses some clones. Where compared with another copy, unresolved V genes explain less than half of these, and the others have no known cause. V, J and clone size are taken as reported in that table, and D and trimming were inferred from the DNA itself. The data for this sample show some 22,000 clones, each detected more than once. The top ten clones comprise about 9.1% of the sample.

V loses 3 bases of germline sequence and J loses 8 bases, and the interval between the two ends is 22 bases. Taken from cysteine to phenylalanine, the CDR3 has 16 residues. Sequencing covers 39 bases of the CDR3, shown here with the frame starting at base 1. CDR1 and CDR2, per the germline V gene (reference sequence), are GTSNPN and SVGIG. CVID was diagnosed by standard criteria: serum IgG, IgA and/or IgM reduced below normal range, plus specific antibody deficiency. There were 45 or so subjects in the CVID group (29 male and roughly 15 female), ranging in age from roughly 9 to 65 years, with a mean age of roughly 40. Most CVID patients and most healthy controls were of Caucasian heritage. All CVID subjects had received replacement immunoglobulin therapy for at least one year at the time of study participation. When blood was collected, none of the CVID subjects were ill or on immunomodulatory or immunosuppressive medication. From each donor, 5 to 8 ml of heparinized peripheral whole blood was collected. TCRbeta CDR3 repertoires were sequenced from genomic DNA of adults with common variable immune deficiency (CVID) and healthy adult controls. Diluted blood was density-centrifuged over Hypaque 1077 or Ficoll-Paque to isolate peripheral blood mononuclear cells. Unsorted mononuclear cells served as the source of genomic DNA, which was extracted either by Qiagen column purification or by a centrifugation-based method.

The sequenced sample consisted of peripheral blood mononuclear cells. The clonotype comes from a human donor with common variable immunodeficiency. The chain uses TRBV30 and TRBJ1-4; a tentative D match to TRBD1 spans 5 bases. The CDR3 loop reads CAWRGLSDSSGEKLFF. The part of the CDR3 DNA that was read is TGTGCCTGGAGGGGTTTATCCGACAGTAGCGGGGAAAAA.